This T cell receptor beta chain was sequenced in a study of vaccination and CD4 T cells after COVID-19. For the study at large: Stimuli were overlapping spike peptide pools of SARS-CoV-2 and three common cold coronaviruses (HCoV-NL63, HCoV-OC43, HCoV-229E). General study points: Median approximately 90% of reactive clones detected in convalescent patients emerged only post-vaccination.

This clonotype was seen a few times. Its antigen is still unknown. Time point denoted: late sampling 161 to 241 days after vaccination in a few convalescent patients. Treatment meaning: roughly 10-day PBMC culture with coronavirus spike peptide pools or control peptides (ViraFEST assay). This CDR3 has 16 amino acids. Germline CDR1 is MNHNS and CDR2 is SASEGT. With 7 bases removed from V and 2 bases from J, the gap between germline ends came to 18 bases. Sequenced with the Oncomine TCR Beta short-read assay was DNA taken from cultured CD4+ T cells. It was from cultured CD4+ T cells that genomic DNA was extracted. TCRdb reprocessed the PCR reads via MiXCR and lists one record per CDR3 protein. Of fewer than 30,000 distinct CDR3 sequences listed, 42% are singletons.

This receptor was obtained from a human donor who had recovered from COVID-19. The chain recombines TRBV6-1 with TRBJ1-5; D may be TRBD1 (5 bases). This material consisted of CD4+ T cells from blood, cultured in vitro, taken about 7 months after SARS-CoV-2 vaccination. Written as DNA, the CDR3 is TGTGCCAGCACCCGTTGGGCGACAGAGCGCAATCAGCCCCAGCATTTT. The encoded protein is CASTRWATERNQPQHF.